Detailed here is one T cell receptor beta chain. Its antigen is unknown. This sample is part of a study of monozygotic twins with inflammatory bowel disease. Study-wide results and limits: Lower sharing of clonotypes with other individuals was seen in IBD patients than in healthy twins. This was most marked in patients showing signs of disease activity.

This CDR3 is built from 14 residues. CDR1 and CDR2 from the germline V gene are MDHEN and SYDVKM. Researchers used roughly 3,800 ng of total RNA for each TCR library. UMIs with a 6-nucleotide sample barcode were added by template switching. TCRdb processed the 5' RACE reads again and assigns one entry to each CDR3 protein, with no DNA. The ten most abundant clones cover approximately 2% of a sample with 330,000 or so distinct CDR3 sequences. This chain joins TRBV28 and TRBJ2-1; TCRdb's D call of TRBD1 is untestable without DNA. This sequence was found in a human donor with ulcerative colitis or Crohn's disease, or a healthy co-twin of an affected twin (not recorded which). Material: blood. CDR3 sequence reads: CASHHVPSNNEQFF.